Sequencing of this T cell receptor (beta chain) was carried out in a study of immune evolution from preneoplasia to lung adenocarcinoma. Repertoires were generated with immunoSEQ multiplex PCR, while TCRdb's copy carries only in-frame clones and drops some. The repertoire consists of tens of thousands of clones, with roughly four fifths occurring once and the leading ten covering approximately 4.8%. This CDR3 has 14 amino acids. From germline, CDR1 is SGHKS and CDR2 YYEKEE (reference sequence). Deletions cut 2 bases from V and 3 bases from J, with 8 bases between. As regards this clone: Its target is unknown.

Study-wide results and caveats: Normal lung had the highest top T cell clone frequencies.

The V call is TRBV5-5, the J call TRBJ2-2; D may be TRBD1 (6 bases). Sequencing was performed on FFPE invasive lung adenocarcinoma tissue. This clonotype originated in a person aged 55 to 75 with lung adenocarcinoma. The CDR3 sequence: CASSLQGHTGELFF. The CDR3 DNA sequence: TGTGCCAGCAGCTTACAGGGCCACACCGGGGAGCTGTTTTTT.